A single sample gave rise to the 4 T cell receptor beta chains below, sequenced in a study of blood T cell repertoires in COVID-19. Produced via immunoSEQ multiplex PCR; TCRdb's table is partial and in-frame only. The repertoire holds 100,000 to 150,000 clones, with roughly 84% as singletons. The specimen sequenced was peripheral blood. The receptors originated from a man in his 60s with acute or convalescent COVID-19.

This chain joins TRBV7-9 and TRBJ1-1, with D perhaps matching TRBD1 (5 bases). CDR1 SEHNR and CDR2 FQNEAQ come from the germline V gene (reference sequence). The V end lost 4 bases, the J end lost 11 bases, and 20 bases lay between the germline ends. The CDR3 loop spans 14 amino acids. The CDR3 DNA is TGTGCCAGCAGCTATGCCCAGGGAAGAGGTCGCGCTTTCTTT. This encodes CASSYAQGRGRAFF. Using reference TRBV7-9 and TRBJ1-1 for the parts outside the CDR3, the full variable domain is DTGVSQNPRHKITKRGQNVTFRCDPISEHNRLYWYRQTLGQGPEFLTYFQNEAQLEKSRLLSDRFSAERPKGSFSTLEIQRTEQGDSAMYLCASSYAQGRGRAFFGQGTRLTVV.

This clone has only one observation. V gene TRBV5-1 combines with J gene TRBJ1-4, with D unclear. Trimming cost V 0 bases and J 0 bases, with 9 bases left between them. Looked up from germline, CDR1 is SGHRS and CDR2 is YFSETQ. The length of the CDR3 is 16 residues. This CDR3 reads CASSLAPIATNEKLFF. The CDR3 DNA sequence: TGCGCCAGCAGCTTGGCCCCAATAGCAACTAATGAAAAACTGTTTTTT.

The chain combines TRBV28 with TRBJ2-1; TRBD1 aligns across 7 bases. Trimming cost V 6 bases and J 6 bases; bases outside gene matches: 11. The CDR3 contains 15 residues. Germline V gene sequence: CDR1 MDHEN, CDR2 SYDVKM. The CDR3 DNA reads TGTGCCAGCAGACTACAGGGGTTCCGTCTCAATGAGCAGTTCTTC. As protein: CASRLQGFRLNEQFF.

The chain links TRBV27 to TRBJ2-7; 13 positions match TRBD2. The J segment lost 2 bases and the V segment lost 4 bases, leaving 2 bases of the junction unmatched. The CDR3 length is 15 residues. Germline-derived CDR1 and CDR2 are MNHEY and SMNVEV (reference sequence). CDR3 region: CASSYGLAGAYEQYF. CDR3 bases: TGTGCCAGCAGTTACGGACTAGCGGGAGCCTACGAGCAGTACTTC.